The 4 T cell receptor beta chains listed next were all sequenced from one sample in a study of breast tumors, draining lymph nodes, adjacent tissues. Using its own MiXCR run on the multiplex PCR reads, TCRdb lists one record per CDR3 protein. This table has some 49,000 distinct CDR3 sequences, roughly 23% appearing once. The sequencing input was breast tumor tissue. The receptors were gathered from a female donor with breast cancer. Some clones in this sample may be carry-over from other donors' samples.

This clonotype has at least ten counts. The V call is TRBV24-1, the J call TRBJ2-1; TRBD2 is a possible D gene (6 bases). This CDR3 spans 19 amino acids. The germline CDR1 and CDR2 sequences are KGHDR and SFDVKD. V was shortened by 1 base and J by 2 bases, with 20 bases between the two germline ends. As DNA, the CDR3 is TGTGCCACCAGTGATTTAGGGCAGCCGGAGGGAGTACCCTACAATGAGCAGTTCTTC. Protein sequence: CATSDLGQPEGVPYNEQFF.

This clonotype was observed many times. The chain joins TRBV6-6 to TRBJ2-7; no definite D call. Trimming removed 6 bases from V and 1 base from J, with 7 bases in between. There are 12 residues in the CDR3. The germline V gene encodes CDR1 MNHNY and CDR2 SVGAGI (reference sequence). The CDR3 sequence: CASRTPSYEQYF. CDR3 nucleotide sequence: TGTGCCAGCAGGACCCCATCCTACGAGCAGTACTTC.

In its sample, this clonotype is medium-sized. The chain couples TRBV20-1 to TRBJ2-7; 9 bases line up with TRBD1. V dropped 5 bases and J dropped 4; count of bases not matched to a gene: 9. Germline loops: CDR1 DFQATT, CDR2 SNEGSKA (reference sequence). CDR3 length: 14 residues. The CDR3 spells CSAETGTGMYEQYF. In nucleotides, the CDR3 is TGCAGTGCTGAGACCGGGACAGGGATGTACGAGCAGTACTTC.

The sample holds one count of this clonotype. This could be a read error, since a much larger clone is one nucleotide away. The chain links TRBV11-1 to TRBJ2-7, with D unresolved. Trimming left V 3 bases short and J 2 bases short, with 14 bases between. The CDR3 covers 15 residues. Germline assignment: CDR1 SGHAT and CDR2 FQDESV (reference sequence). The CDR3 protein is CASSFGGWATYEQYF. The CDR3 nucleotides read TGTGCCAGCAGCTTCGGCGGTTGGGCAACCTACGAGCAGTACTTC.